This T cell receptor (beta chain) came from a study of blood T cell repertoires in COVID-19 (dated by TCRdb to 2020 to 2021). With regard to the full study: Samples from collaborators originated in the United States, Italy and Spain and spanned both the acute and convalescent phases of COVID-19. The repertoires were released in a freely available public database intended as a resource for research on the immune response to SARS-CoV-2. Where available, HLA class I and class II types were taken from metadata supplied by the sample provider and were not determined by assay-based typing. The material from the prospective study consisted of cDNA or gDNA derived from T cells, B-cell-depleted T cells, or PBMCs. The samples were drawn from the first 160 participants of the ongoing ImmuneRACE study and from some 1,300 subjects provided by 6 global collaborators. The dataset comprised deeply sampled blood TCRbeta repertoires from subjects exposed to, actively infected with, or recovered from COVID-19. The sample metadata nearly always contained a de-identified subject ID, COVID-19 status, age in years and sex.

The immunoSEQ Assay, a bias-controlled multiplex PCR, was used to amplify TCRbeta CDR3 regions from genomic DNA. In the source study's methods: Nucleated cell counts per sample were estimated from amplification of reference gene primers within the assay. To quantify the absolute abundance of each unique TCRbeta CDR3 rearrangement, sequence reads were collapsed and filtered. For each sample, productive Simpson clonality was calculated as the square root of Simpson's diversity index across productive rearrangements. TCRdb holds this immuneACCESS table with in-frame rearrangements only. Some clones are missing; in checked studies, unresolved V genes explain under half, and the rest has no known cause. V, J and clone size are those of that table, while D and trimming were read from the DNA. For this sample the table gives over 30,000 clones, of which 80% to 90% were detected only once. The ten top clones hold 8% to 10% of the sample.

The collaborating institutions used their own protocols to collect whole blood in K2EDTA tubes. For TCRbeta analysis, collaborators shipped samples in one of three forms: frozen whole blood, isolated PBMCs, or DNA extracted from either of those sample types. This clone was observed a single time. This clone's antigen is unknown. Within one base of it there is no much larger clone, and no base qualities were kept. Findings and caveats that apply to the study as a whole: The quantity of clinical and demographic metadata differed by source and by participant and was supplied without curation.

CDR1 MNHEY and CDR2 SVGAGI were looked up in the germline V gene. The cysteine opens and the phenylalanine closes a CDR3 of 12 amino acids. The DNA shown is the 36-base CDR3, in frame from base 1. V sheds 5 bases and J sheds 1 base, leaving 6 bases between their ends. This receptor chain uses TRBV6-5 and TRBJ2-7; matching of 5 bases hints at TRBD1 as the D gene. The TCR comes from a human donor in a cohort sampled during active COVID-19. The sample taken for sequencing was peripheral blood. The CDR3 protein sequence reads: CASSRQSYEQYF. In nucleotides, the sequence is TGTGCCAGCAGTCGACAGTCCTACGAGCAGTACTTC.